This TCR beta chain was captured in a study of T cell repertoires in cytomegalovirus infection. Study at large: CMV infection plus the matching HLA type was flagged by public TCR beta signatures.

From the reads, TCRdb called clonotypes with MiXCR, one entry per CDR3 protein. This table holds 85,000 to 120,000 distinct CDR3 sequences, 15% to 20% found once. Study observations and caveats: HLA-C-restricted CMV clonotypes gave the most frequent clonotype in two of eight donors. People with CMV and the relevant HLA were identified by cumulative public TCR beta family frequency.

This clonotype occurred a few times. Its antigen is currently unknown. The J segment lost 8 bases and the V segment lost 5 bases, leaving 11 bases of the junction unmatched. Germline assignment: CDR1 SEHNR and CDR2 FQNEAQ (reference sequence). CDR3 size: 15 residues. The specimen sequenced was PBMCs. This TCR was recovered from a human donor in good health (CMV status not recorded). Some clones in this sample may be carry-over from other donors' samples. The gene calls are TRBV7-9 and TRBJ2-1, with 8 bases aligning to TRBD1. The CDR3 coding sequence is TGTGCCAGCAGCCGCCGGACAGGGACAATGGATGAGCAGTTCTTC. Protein sequence: CASSRRTGTMDEQFF.